This T cell receptor (beta chain) was identified during a study of blood T cell repertoires in COVID-19. Study-level information: COVID-19 samples, acute and convalescent, were from the United States, Italy and Spain. The cDNA or gDNA used as material had been derived from T cells, B-cell-depleted T cells, or PBMCs.

There are a few counts of this clone. Study processing details: The assay estimated nucleated cells by amplifying reference gene primers. TCRdb keeps only in-frame clones here, not all; method: immunoSEQ multiplex PCR. V and J calls plus clone size are reproduced from that table; the DNA served to infer D and trimming. The data hold about 120,000 clones, with 70% to 90% observed a single time. The V end was cut by 6 bases, the J end by 7 bases, with 9 bases between. Germline lookup yields CDR1 MNHEY and CDR2 SMNVEV (reference sequence). The CDR3 runs to 12 residues. The rearrangement links TRBV27 to TRBJ2-2; D ambiguous. The receptor's source is a man aged 60 to 75 with acute or convalescent COVID-19. Input material: peripheral blood. CDR3 nucleotide sequence: TGTGCCAGCAGCCGCCCCTACGGGGAGCTGTTTTTT. It codes for CASSRPYGELFF.